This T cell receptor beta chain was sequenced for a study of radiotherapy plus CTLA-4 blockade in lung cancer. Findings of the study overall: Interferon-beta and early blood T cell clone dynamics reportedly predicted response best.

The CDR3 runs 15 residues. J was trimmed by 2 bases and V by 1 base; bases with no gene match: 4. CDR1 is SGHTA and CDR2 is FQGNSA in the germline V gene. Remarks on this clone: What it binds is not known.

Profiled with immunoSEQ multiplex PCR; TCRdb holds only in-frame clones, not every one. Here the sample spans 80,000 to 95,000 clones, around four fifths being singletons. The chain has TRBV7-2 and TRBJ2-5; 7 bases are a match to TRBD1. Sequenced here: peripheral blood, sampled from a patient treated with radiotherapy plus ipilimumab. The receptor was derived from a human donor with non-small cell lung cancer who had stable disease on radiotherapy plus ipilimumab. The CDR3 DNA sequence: TGTGCCAGCAGCTTAGGCGGCAGGGGGCAAGAGACCCAGTACTTC. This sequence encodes CASSLGGRGQETQYF.